This section outlines one T cell receptor (beta chain) sequence together with its context. Antigen specificity is unknown. The junction had 12 bases not matched to a gene; V was cut back by 5 bases and J by 6 bases. The CDR3 is made up of 17 amino acids. Germline CDR1 is SEHNR and CDR2 is FQNEAQ (reference sequence). The assay was immunoSEQ multiplex PCR, and TCRdb's table has in-frame clones only and misses some. This table has about 580,000 clones, 98% appearing once. The sample originates from a study of shared clonotypes between healthy human individuals. Study in general: Per donor, CD8 memory used one plate, CD8 naive used two, CD4 memory used three and CD4 naive used three.

CD8 cells classed as naive were CD45RO-negative and positively selected for CCR7, excluding terminally differentiated effector memory CD45RA+ cells. Findings and limits, study-wide: Generally, naive subsets came out with larger estimated richness than memory subsets. Approximately 5.1% was the fraction of naive CD4 clonotypes found shared across a few donors.

The TCR originated in a young man in good health. This sequence joins TRBV7-9 and TRBJ2-2, with 10 nucleotides matching TRBD2. The sequenced sample consisted of naive CD8+ T cells sorted from blood. In DNA form, the CDR3 reads TGTGCCAGCAGCCTACAAAGAGGGCTAGCGGGAGCCGGGGAGCTGTTTTTT. This gives the protein CASSLQRGLAGAGELFF.